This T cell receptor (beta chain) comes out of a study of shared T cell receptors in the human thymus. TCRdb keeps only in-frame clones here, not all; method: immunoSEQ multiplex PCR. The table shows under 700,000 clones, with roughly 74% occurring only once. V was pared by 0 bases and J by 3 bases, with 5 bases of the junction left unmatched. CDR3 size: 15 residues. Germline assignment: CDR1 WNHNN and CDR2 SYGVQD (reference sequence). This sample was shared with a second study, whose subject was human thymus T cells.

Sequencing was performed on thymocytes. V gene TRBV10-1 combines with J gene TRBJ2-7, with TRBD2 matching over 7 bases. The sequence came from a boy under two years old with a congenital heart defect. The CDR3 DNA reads TGCGCCAGCAGTGAGTCGACGGGACTACACTACGAGCAGTACTTC. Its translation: CASSESTGLHYEQYF.